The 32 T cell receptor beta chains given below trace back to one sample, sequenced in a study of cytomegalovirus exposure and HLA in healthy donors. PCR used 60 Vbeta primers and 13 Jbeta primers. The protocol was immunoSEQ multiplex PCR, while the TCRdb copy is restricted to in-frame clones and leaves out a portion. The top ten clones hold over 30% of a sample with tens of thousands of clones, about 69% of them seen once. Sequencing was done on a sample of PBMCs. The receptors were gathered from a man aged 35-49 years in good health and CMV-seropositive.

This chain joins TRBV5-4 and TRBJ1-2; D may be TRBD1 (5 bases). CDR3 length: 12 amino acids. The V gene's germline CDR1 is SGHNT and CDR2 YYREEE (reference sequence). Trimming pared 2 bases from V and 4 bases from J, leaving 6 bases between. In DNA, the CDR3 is TGTGCCAGCAGCTTCGACAGCTATGGCTACACCTTC. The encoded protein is CASSFDSYGYTF.

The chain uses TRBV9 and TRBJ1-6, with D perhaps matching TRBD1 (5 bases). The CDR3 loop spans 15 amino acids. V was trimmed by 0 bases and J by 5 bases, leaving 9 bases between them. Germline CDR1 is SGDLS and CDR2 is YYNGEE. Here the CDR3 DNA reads TGTGCCAGCAGCGTAGTGGGACTTAATAATTCACCCCTCCACTTT. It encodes CASSVVGLNNSPLHF.

The CDR3 region has the DNA TGCGCCAGCAGCCAACCGGGACAGCCAAACATTCAGTACTTC. It yields the protein CASSQPGQPNIQYF. V usage is TRBV4-3 and J usage is TRBJ2-4; TRBD1 matches at 7 bases. V was clipped by 2 bases and J by 6 bases; unmatched bases: 4. The germline V gene has CDR1 LGHNA and CDR2 YSLEER. This CDR3 comprises 14 residues.

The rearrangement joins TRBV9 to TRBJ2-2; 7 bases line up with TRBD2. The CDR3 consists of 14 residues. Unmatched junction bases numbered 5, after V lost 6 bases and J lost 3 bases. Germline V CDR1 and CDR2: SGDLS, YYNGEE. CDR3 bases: TGTGCCAGCAAGACGGGGGGTGACACCGGGGAGCTGTTTTTT. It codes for CASKTGGDTGELFF.

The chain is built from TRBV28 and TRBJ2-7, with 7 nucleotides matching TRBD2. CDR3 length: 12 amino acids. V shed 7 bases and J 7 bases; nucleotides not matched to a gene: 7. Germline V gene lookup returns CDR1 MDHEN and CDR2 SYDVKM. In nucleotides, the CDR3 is TGTGCCAGCATGGGGGGGGAAGAGGAGCAGTACTTC. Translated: CASMGGEEEQYF.

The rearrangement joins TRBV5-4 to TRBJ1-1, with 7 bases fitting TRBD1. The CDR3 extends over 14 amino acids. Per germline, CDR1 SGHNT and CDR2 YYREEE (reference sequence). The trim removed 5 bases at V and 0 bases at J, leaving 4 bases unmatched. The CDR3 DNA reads TGTGCCAGCAGTTACAGGGGAATGAACACTGAAGCTTTCTTT. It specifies CASSYRGMNTEAFF.

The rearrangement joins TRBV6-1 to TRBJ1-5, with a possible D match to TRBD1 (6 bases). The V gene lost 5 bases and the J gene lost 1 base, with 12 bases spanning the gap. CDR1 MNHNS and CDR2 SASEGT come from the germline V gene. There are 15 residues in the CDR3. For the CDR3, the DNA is TGTGCCAGCAGTAGGGAAGGGGGAAGCAATCAGCCCCAGCATTTT. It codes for CASSREGGSNQPQHF.

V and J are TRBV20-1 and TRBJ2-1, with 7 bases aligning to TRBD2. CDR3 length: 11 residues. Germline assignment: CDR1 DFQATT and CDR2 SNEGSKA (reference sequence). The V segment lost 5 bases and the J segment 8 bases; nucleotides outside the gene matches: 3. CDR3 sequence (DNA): TGCAGTGCTTTCGCGGGGGATGAGCAGTTCTTC. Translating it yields CSAFAGDEQFF.

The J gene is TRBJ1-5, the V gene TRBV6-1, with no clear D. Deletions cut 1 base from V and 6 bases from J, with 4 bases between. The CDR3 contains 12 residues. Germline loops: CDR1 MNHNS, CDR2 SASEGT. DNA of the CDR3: TGTGCCAGCAGTGAAGGGCTTCAGCCCCAGCATTTT. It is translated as CASSEGLQPQHF.

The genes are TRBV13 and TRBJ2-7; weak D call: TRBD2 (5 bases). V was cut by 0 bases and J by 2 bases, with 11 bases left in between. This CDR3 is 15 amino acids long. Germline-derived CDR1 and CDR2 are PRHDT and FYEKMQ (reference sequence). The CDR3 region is CASSLGLVDTYEQYF. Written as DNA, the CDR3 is TGTGCCAGCAGCTTAGGACTAGTGGATACCTACGAGCAGTACTTC.

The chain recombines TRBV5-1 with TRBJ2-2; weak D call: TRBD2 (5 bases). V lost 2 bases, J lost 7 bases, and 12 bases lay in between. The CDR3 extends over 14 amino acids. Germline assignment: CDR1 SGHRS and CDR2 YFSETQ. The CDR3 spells CASSFSADGGELFF. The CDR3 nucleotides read TGCGCCAGCAGCTTTAGCGCCGACGGCGGGGAGCTGTTTTTT.

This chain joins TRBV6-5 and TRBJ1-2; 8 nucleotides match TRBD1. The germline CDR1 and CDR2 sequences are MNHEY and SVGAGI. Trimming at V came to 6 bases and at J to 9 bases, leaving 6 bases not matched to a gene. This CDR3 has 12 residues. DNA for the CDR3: TGTGCCAGCAGCTCAGGGGGCGCGAGCTACACCTTC. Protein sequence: CASSSGGASYTF.

CDR3 loop: CASSPGTMNTEAFF. The CDR3 region has the DNA TGCGCCAGCAGTCCCGGGACAATGAACACTGAAGCTTTCTTT. The chain couples TRBV5-1 to TRBJ1-1; D is possibly TRBD1 (6 bases). The CDR3 has 14 amino acids. V shed 5 bases and J shed 0 bases, with 11 bases lying between them. Germline lookup yields CDR1 SGHRS and CDR2 YFSETQ.

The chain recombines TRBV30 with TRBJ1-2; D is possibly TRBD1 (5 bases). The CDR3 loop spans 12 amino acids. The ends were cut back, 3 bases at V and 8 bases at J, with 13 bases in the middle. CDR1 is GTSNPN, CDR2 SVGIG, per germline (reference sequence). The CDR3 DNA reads TGTGCCTGGAGCCAGGGTGTGGGAGGCTACACCTTC. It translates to CAWSQGVGGYTF.

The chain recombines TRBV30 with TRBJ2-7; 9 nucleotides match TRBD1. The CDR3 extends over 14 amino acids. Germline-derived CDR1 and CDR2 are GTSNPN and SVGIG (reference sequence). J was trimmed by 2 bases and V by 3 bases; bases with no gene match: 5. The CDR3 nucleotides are TGTGCCTGGAGAGGGGACAGGGTCACCTACGAGCAGTACTTC. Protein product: CAWRGDRVTYEQYF.

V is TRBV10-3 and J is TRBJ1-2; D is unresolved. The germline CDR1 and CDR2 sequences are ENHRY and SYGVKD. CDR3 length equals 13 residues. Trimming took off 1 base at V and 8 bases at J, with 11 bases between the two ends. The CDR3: CAISEYKESGYTF. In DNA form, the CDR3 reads TGTGCCATCAGTGAGTACAAGGAGAGCGGCTACACCTTC.

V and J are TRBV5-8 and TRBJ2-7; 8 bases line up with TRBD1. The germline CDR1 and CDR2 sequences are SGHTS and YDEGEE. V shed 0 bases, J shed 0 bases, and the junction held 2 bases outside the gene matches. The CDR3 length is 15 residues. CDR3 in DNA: TGTGCCAGCAGCTTGGGGGGACAGGCCTCCTACGAGCAGTACTTC. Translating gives CASSLGGQASYEQYF.

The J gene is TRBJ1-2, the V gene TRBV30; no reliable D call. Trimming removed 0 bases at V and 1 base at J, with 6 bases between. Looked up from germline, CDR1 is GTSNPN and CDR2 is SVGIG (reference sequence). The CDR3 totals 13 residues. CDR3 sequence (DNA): TGTGCCTGGAGTGTACCAGTTAACTATGGCTACACCTTC. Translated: CAWSVPVNYGYTF.

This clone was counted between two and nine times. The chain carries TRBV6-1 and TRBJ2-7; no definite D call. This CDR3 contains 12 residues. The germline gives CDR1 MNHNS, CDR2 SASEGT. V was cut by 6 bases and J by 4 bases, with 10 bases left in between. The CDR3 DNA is TGTGCCAGCAGGATTGACATATACGAGCAGTACTTC. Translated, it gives CASRIDIYEQYF.

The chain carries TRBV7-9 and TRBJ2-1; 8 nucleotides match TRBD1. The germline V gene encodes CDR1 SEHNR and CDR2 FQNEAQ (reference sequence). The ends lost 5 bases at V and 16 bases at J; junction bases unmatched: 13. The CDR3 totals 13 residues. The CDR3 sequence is CASSERLGQGGFF. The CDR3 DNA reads TGTGCCAGCAGCGAAAGGCTAGGACAGGGAGGTTTCTTC.

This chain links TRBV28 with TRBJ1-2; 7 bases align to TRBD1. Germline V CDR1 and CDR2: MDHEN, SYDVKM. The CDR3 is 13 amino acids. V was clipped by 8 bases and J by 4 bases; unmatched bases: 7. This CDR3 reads CASSRDSFYGYTF. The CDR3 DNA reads TGTGCCAGCTCCCGGGACAGTTTCTATGGCTACACCTTC.

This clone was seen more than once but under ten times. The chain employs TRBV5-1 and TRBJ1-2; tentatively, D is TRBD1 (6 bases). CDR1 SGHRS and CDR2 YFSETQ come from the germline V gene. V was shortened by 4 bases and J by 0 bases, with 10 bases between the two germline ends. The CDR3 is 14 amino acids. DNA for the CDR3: TGCGCCAGCAGCAGGACAGCCACTAACTATGGCTACACCTTC. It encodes CASSRTATNYGYTF.

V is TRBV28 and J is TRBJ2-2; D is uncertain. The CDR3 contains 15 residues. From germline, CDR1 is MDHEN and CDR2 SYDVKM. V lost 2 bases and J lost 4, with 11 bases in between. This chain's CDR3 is CASSLGQASTGELFF. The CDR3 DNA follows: TGTGCCAGCAGTTTAGGGCAGGCGAGCACCGGGGAGCTGTTTTTT. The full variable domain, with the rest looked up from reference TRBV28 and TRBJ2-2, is DVKVTQSSRYLVKRTGEKVFLECVQDMDHENMFWYRQDPGLGLRLIYFSYDVKMKEKGDIPEGYSVSREKKERFSLILESASTNQTSMYLCASSLGQASTGELFFGEGSRLTVL.

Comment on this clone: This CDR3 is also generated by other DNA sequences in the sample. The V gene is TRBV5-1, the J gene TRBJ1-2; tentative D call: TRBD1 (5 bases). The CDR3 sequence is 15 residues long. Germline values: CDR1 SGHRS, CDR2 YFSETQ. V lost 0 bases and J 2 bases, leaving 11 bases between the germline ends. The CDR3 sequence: CASSLVQGLNYGYTF. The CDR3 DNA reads TGCGCCAGCAGCTTGGTCCAGGGTCTAAACTATGGCTACACCTTC.

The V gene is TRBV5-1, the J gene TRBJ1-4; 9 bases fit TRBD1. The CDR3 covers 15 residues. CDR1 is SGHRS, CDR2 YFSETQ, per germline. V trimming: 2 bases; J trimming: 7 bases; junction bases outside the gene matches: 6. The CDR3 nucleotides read TGCGCCAGCAGCTTACAGGGGGCAGATGTTGAAAAACTGTTTTTT. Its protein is CASSLQGADVEKLFF. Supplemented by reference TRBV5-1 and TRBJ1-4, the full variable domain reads KAGVTQTPRYLIKTRGQQVTLSCSPISGHRSVSWYQQTPGQGLQFLFEYFSETQRNKGNFPGRFSGRQFSNSRSEMNVSTLELGDSALYLCASSLQGADVEKLFFGSGTQLSVL.

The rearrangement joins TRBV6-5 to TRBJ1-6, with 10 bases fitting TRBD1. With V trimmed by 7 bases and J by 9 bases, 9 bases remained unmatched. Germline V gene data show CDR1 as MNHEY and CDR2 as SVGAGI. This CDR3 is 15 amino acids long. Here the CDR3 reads CASTNPRTGGSPLHF. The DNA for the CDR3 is TGTGCCAGCACCAACCCTAGGACAGGGGGTTCACCCCTCCACTTT.

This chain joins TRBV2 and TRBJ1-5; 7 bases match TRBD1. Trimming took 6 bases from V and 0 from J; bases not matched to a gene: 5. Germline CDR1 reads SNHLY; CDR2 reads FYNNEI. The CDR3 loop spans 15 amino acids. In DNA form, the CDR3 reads TGTGCCAGCAGCGAACAGGGGAATAGCAATCAGCCCCAGCATTTT. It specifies CASSEQGNSNQPQHF. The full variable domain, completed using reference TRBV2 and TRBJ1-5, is EPEVTQTPSHQVTQMGQEVILRCVPISNHLYFYWYRQILGQKVEFLVSFYNNEISEKSEIFDDQFSVERPDGSNFTLKIRSTKLEDSAMYFCASSEQGNSNQPQHFGDGTRLSIL.

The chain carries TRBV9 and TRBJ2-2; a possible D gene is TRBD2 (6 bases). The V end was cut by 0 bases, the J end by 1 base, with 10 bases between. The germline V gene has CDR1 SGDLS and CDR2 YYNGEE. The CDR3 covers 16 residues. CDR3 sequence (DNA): TGTGCCAGCAGCGTAGACGGGAGTGGGAACACCGGGGAGCTGTTTTTT. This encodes CASSVDGSGNTGELFF.

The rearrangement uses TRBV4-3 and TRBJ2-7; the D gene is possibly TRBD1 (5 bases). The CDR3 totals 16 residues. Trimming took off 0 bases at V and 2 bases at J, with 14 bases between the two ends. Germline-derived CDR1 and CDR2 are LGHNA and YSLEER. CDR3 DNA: TGCGCCAGCAGCCAAGATGAGACAGATAGAGCCTACGAGCAGTACTTC. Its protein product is CASSQDETDRAYEQYF.

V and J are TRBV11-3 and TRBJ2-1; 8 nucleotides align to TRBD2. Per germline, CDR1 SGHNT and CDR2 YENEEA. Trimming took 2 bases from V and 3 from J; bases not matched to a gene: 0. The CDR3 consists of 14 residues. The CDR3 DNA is TGTGCCAGCAGCTTACGGGGGGGCTACAATGAGCAGTTCTTC. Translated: CASSLRGGYNEQFF. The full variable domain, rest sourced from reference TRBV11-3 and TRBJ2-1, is EAGVVQSPRYKIIEKKQPVAFWCNPISGHNTLYWYLQNLGQGPELLIRYENEEAVDDSQLPKDRFSAERLKGVDSTLKIQPAELGDSAVYLCASSLRGGYNEQFFGPGTRLTVL.

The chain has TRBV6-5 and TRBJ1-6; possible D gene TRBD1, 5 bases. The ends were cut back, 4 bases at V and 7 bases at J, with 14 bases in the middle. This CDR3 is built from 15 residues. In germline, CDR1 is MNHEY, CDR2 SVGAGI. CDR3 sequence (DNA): TGTGCCAGCAGTTTTGAGACAGCCCCCAATTCACCCCTCCACTTT. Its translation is CASSFETAPNSPLHF.

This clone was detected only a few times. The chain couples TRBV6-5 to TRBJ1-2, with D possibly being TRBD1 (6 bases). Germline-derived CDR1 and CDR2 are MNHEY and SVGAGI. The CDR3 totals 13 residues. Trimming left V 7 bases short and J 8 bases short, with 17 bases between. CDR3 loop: CASTQGRVSGYTF. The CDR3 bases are TGTGCCAGCACCCAGGGGCGGGTCTCGGGCTACACCTTC.